One T cell receptor (beta chain) is described in this entry. As originally analysed: By means of reference gene primer amplification, nucleated cell counts were estimated. The assay was immunoSEQ multiplex PCR, and TCRdb's table has in-frame clones only and misses some. The D gene and trimming were derived from the DNA, and the V and J assignments and clone size from that table. This repertoire shows over 100,000 clones, approximately 92% found once; its top ten account for under 2%. The sample comes from a study of blood T cell repertoires in COVID-19. V gave up 1 base and J gave up 6 bases; unmatched junction bases: 9. From germline, CDR1 is LGHDT and CDR2 YNNKEL (reference sequence). The CDR3 length is 17 residues.

This TCR came from a woman in her fifties or sixties with COVID-19, enrolled during active disease. The specimen sequenced was peripheral blood. The V gene is TRBV3-1 (or the pseudogene TRBV3-2), the J gene TRBJ2-3; 11 bases agree with TRBD2. DNA of the CDR3: TGTGCCAGCAGCCAAGTCCCGTCTAGCGGGGGGCGGGATACGCAGTATTTT. Its protein product is CASSQVPSSGGRDTQYF.